Detailed here is one T cell receptor (beta chain). This CDR3 has 12 amino acids. V was pared by 8 bases and J by 0 bases, with 7 bases between. The germline gives CDR1 WNHNN, CDR2 SYGVQD (reference sequence). This sample was taken from a study of blood T cell repertoires in COVID-19. Sequenced by immunoSEQ multiplex PCR; TCRdb stores in-frame clones only, minus some. The profile shows fewer than 250,000 clones, about 88% of them singletons. This chain joins TRBV10-1 and TRBJ2-5, with TRBD2 as a possible D gene (6 bases). Sequenced sample: peripheral blood. The sequence was obtained from a man in his sixties with acute or convalescent COVID-19. CDR3 DNA sequence: TGCGCCAGCGGGGACTACCAAGAGACCCAGTACTTC. As protein: CASGDYQETQYF.